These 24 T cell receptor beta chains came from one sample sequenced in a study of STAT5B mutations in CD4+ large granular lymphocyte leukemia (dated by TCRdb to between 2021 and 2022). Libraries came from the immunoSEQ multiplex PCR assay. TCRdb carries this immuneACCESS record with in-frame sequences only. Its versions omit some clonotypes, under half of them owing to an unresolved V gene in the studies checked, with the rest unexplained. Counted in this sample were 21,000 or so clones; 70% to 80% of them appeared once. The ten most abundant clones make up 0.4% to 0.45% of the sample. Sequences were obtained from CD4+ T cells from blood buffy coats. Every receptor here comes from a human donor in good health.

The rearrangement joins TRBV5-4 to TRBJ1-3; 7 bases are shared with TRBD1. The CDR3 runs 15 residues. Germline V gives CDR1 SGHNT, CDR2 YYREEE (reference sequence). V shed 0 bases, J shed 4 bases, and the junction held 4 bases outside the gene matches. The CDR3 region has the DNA TGTGCCAGCAGCTTGGCCGGGGACAGAGGAAACACCATATATTTT. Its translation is CASSLAGDRGNTIYF. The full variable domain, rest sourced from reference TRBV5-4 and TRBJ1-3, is ETGVTQSPTHLIKTRGQQVTLRCSSQSGHNTVSWYQQALGQGPQFIFQYYREEENGRGNFPPRFSGLQFPNYSSELNVNALELDDSALYLCASSLAGDRGNTIYFGEGSWLTVV.

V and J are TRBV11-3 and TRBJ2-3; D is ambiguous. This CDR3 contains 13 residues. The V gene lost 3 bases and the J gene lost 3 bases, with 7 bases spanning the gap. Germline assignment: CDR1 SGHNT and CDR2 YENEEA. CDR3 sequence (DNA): TGTGCCAGCAGCTTGAGATATACAGATACGCAGTATTTT. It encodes CASSLRYTDTQYF. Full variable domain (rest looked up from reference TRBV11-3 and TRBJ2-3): EAGVVQSPRYKIIEKKQPVAFWCNPISGHNTLYWYLQNLGQGPELLIRYENEEAVDDSQLPKDRFSAERLKGVDSTLKIQPAELGDSAVYLCASSLRYTDTQYFGPGTRLTVL.

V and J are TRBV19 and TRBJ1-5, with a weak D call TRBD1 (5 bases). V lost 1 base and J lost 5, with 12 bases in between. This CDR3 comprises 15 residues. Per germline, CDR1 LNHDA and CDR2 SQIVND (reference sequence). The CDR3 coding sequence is TGTGCCAGTAGTATAGCAGCGGGGACTCATCAGCCCCAGCATTTT. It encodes CASSIAAGTHQPQHF.

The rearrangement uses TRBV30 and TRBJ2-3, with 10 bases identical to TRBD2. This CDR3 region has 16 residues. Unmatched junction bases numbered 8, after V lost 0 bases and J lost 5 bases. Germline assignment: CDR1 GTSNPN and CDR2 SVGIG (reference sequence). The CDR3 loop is CAWSVLSGRAEDTQYF. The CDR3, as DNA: TGTGCCTGGAGTGTACTGAGCGGGAGGGCCGAAGATACGCAGTATTTT.

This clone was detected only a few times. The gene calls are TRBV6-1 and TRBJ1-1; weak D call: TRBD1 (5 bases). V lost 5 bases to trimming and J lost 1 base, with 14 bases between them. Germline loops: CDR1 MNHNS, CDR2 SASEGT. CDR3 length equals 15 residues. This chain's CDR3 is CASSFRTITNTEAFF. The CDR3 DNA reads TGTGCCAGCAGTTTCAGGACAATAACGAACACTGAAGCTTTCTTT.

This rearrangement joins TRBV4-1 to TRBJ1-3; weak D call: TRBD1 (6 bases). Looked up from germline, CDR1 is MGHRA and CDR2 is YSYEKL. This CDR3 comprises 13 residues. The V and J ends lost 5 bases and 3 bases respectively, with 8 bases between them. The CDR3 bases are TGCGCCAGCAGCGCAGGGGTTGGAAACACCATATATTTT. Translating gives CASSAGVGNTIYF.

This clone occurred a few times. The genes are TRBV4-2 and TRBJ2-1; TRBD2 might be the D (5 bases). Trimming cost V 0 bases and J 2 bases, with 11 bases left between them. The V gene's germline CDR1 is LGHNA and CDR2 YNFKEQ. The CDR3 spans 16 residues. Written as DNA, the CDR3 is TGTGCCAGCAGCCAAGATCCGGAGGCCCCCTACAATGAGCAGTTCTTC. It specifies CASSQDPEAPYNEQFF.

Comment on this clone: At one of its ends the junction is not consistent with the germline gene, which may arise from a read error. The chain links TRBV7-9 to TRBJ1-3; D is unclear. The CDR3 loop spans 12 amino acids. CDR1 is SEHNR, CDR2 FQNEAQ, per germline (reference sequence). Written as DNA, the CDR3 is TGTGCCAGCAGCTTACTTGGAGACACCATATATTTT. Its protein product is CASSLLGDTIYF.

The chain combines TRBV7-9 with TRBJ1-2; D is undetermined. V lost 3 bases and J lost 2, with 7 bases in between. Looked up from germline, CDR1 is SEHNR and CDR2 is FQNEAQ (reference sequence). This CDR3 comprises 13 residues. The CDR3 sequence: CASSFSRNYGYTF. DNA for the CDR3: TGTGCCAGCAGCTTTAGTAGGAACTATGGCTACACCTTC. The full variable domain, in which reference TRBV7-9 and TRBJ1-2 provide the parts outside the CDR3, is DTGVSQNPRHKITKRGQNVTFRCDPISEHNRLYWYRQTLGQGPEFLTYFQNEAQLEKSRLLSDRFSAERPKGSFSTLEIQRTEQGDSAMYLCASSFSRNYGYTFGSGTRLTVV.

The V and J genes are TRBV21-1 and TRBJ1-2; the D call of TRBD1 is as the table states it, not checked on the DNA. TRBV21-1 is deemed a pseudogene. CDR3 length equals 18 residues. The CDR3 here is CASSKGRDSSSVNYGYTF. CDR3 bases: TGTGCCAGCAGCAAAGGTAGGGACAGCAGTTCTGTTAACTATGGCTACACCTTC.

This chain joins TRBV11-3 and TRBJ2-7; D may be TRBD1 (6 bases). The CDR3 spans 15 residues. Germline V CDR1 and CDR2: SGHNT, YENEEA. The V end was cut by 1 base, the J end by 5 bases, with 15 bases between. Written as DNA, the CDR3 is TGTGCCAGCAGCTTAGGTCGCTGGACAGCCCACGAGCAGTACTTC. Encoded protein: CASSLGRWTAHEQYF.

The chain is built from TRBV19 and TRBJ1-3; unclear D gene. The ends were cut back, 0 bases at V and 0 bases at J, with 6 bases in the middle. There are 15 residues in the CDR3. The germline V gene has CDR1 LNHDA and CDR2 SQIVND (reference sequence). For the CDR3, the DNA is TGTGCCAGTAGTATAGAACGGCACTCTGGAAACACCATATATTTT. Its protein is CASSIERHSGNTIYF.

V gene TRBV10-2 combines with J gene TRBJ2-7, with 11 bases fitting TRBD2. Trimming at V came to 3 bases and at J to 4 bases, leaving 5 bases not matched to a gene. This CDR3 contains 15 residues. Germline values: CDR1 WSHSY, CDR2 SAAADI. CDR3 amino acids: CASSDWTSGLYEQYF. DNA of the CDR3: TGCGCCAGCAGTGATTGGACTAGCGGGCTGTACGAGCAGTACTTC.

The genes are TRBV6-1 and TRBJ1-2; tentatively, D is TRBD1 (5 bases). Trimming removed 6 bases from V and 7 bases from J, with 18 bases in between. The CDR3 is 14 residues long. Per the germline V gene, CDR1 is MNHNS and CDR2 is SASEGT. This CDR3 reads CASSFTRGETGYTF. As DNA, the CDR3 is TGTGCCAGCAGCTTTACCCGGGGGGAGACTGGCTACACCTTC.

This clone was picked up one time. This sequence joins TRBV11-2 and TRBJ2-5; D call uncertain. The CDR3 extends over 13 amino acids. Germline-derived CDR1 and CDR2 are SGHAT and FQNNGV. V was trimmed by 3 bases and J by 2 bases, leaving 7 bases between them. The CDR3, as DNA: TGTGCCAGCAGCTTGGAGCGTCAAGAGACCCAGTACTTC. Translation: CASSLERQETQYF.

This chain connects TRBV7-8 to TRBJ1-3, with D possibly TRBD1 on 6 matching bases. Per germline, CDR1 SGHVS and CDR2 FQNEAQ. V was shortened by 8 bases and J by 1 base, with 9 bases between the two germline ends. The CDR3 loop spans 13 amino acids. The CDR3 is CASQGWSGNTIYF. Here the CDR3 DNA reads TGTGCCAGCCAGGGGTGGTCTGGAAACACCATATATTTT.

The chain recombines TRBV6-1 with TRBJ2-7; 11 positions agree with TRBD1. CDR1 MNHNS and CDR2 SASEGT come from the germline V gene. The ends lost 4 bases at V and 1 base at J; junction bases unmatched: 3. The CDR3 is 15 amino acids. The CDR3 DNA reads TGTGCCAGCAGTGCGGGGACAGGGGGTTCCTACGAGCAGTACTTC. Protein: CASSAGTGGSYEQYF.

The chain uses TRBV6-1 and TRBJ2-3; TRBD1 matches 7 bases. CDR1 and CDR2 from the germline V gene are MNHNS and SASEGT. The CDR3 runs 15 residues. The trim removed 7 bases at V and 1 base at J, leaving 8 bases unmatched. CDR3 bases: TGTGCCAGCATGGGGGTTACAGGGGGCACAGATACGCAGTATTTT. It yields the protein CASMGVTGGTDTQYF.

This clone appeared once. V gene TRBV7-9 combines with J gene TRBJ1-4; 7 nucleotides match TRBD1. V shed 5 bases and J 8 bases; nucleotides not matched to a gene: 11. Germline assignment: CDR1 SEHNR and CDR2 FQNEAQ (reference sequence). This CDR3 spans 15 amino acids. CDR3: CASSLLGTAGEKLFF. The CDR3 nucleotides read TGTGCCAGCAGCCTACTAGGGACAGCCGGCGAAAAACTGTTTTTT.

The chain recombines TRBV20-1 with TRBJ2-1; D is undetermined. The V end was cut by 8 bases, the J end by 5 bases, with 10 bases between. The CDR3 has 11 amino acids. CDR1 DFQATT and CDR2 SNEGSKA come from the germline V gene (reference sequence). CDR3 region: CSYNRNNEQFF. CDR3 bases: TGCAGTTACAACAGAAACAATGAGCAGTTCTTC.

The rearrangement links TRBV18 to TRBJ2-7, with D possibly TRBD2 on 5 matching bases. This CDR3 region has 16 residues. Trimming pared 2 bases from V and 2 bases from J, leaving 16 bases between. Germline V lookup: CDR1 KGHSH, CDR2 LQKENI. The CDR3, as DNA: TGTGCCAGCTCACCATATCGGGTGAGGGATACCTACGAGCAGTACTTC. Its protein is CASSPYRVRDTYEQYF.

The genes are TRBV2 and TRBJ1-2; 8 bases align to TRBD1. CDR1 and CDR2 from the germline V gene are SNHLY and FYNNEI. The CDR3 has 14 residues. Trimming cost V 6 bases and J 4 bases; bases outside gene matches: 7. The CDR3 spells CASRVGQGPYGYTF. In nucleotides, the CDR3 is TGTGCCAGCAGGGTTGGACAGGGCCCCTATGGCTACACCTTC.

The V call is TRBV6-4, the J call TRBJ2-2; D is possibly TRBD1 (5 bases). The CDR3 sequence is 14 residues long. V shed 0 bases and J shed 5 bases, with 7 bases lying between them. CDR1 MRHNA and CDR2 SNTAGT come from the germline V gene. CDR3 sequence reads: CASSDSGRTGELFF. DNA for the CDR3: TGTGCCAGCAGTGACTCGGGGCGGACCGGGGAGCTGTTTTTT.

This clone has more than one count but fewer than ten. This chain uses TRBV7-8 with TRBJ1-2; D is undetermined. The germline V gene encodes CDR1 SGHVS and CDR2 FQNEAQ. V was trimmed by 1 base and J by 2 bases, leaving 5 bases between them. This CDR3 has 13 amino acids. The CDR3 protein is CASSLEQNYGYTF. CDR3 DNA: TGTGCCAGCAGCTTAGAACAGAACTATGGCTACACCTTC.